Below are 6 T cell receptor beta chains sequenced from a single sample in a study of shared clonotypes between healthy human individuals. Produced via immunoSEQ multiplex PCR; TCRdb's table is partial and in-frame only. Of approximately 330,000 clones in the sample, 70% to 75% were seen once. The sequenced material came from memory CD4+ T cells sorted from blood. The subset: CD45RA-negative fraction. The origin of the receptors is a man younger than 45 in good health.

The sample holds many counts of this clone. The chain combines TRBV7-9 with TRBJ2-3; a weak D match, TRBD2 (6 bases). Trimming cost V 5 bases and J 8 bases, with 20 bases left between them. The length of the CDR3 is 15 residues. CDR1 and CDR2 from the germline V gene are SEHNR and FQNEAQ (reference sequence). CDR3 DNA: TGTGCCAGCAGCCAACTCGGGGGAGTTCAGGGTACGCAGTATTTT. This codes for CASSQLGGVQGTQYF.

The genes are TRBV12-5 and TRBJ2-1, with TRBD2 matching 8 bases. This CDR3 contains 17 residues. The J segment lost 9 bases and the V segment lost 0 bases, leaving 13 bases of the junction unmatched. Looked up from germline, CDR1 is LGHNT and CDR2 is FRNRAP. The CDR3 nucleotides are TGTGCTAGTGGTTTGGTCGAGCTAGCGGGCTTTGTCAGTGAGCAGTTCTTC. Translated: CASGLVELAGFVSEQFF.

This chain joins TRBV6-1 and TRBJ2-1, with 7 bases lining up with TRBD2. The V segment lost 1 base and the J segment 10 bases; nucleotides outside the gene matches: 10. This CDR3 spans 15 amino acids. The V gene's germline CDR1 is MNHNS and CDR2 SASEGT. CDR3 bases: TGTGCCAGCAGTGAAGTGGCGGGAGCCCTGGGGGAGCAGTTCTTC. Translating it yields CASSEVAGALGEQFF.

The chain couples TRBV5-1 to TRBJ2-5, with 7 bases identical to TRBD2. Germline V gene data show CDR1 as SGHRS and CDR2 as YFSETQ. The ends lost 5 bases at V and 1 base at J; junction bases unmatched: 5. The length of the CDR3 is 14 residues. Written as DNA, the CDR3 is TGCGCCAGCAGAGCGGGACCGATCCAAGAGACCCAGTACTTC. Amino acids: CASRAGPIQETQYF.

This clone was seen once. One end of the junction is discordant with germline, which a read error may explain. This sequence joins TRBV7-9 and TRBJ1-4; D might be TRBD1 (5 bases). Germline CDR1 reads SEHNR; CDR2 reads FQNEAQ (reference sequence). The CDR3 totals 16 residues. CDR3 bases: TGTGCCAGCAGAGACGCGGCGGACAACTTTAATGAAAAACTGTCTTTT. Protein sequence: CASRDAADNFNEKLSF.

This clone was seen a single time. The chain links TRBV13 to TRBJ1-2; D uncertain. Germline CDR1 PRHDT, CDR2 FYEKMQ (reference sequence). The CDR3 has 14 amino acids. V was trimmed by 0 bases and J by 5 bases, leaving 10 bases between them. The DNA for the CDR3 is TGTGCCAGCAGCTTAGGGGTTGAGGGTTATGGCTACACCTTC. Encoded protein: CASSLGVEGYGYTF.